The sequence of this T cell receptor (beta chain) was determined in a study of early T cells in non-severe SARS-CoV-2 infection. On the study more broadly: Bulk RNA isolated from unsorted whole blood underwent sequencing; chains were not paired.

The study, taken as a whole, reports: In VDJdb matching, anti-spike CD8 responses were favored while private and CD4 specificities went missing.

Researchers tagged individual cDNA molecules with unique molecular identifiers. From the 5' RACE reads, TCRdb called clonotypes with MiXCR, one entry per CDR3 protein. This table holds 48,000 or so distinct CDR3 sequences, more than 5.5% found once. In its sample, this clonotype was seen many times. Its antigen remains unknown. The CDR3 length is 14 residues. Per the germline V gene, CDR1 is SQVTM and CDR2 is ANQGSEA. Trimming left V 6 bases short and J 2 bases short, with 16 bases between. Source: whole blood, taken at baseline. This sequence was found in an adult who was a healthcare worker with PCR-confirmed SARS-CoV-2 infection or an uninfected control (not recorded which). V usage is TRBV29-1 and J usage is TRBJ2-5; no clear D gene. CDR3 sequence: CSVSFWVEQETQYF. The CDR3 DNA sequence: TGCAGCGTCTCATTTTGGGTAGAGCAAGAGACCCAGTACTTC.